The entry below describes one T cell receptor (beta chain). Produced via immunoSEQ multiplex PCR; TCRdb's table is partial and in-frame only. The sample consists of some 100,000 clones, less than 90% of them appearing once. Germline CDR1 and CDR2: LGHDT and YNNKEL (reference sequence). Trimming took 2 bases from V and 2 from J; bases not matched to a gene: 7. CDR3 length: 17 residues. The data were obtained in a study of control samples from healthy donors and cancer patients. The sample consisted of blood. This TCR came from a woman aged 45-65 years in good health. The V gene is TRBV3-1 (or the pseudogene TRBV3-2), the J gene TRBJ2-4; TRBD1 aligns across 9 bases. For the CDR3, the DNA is TGTGCCAGCAGCCAACCGGGACAGGGTTTGTCCAAAAACATTCAGTACTTC. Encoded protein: CASSQPGQGLSKNIQYF.